This T cell receptor beta chain is drawn from a study of T cell responses to AZD1222 COVID-19 vaccine. Produced via immunoSEQ multiplex PCR; TCRdb's table is partial and in-frame only. Counted here are 90,000 to 150,000 clones, roughly 86% occurring once; the ten biggest clones make up 15% to 20%. Trimming pared 2 bases from V and 0 bases from J, leaving 18 bases between. CDR3 length: 18 amino acids. CDR1 is SGDLS, CDR2 YYNGEE, per germline. Study-level points and caveats: Variant regions that are unmutated are reportedly the target of nearly half of spike-specific TCRs. The sample set comprised mostly white British donors with more females, and clonal diversity was possibly underestimated.

As concerns this clone: Its target is not known.

This sequence was found in an adult who received the AZD1222 COVID-19 vaccine. This chain connects TRBV9 to TRBJ2-1, with a weak D call TRBD2 (6 bases). The source was peripheral blood, collected 28 days after the second AZD1222 dose. In nucleotides, the CDR3 is TGTGCCAGCAGCGTGGACTACGGCGGGTCTCTCTCCTACAATGAGCAGTTCTTC. Amino acids: CASSVDYGGSLSYNEQFF.